Listed below are T cell receptor beta chains from one sample, sequenced in a study of post-analysis software for immune sequencing data. TCRdb reprocessed the PCR reads with MiXCR, giving one entry per CDR3 protein. Of some 370,000 distinct CDR3 sequences listed, about a third were seen once; the top ten hold under 15%. The specimen sequenced was blood. The receptors derive from a girl aged 10 to 17 with multiple sclerosis. Both conserved end residues are part of each CDR3. A D gene is named only where the DNA matches it firmly. Rows may omit the clone size; those that give it use once, few, many or a size class.

size	V	length	D	J	CDR3	DNA
.	TRBV7-3	16	TRBD2	TRBJ2-3	CASSLRGGINTDTQYF	TGTGCCAGCAGCTTAAGGGGGGGGATTAACACAGATACGCAGTATTTT
.	TRBV7-3	15	TRBD1	TRBJ1-2	CASSPSRTGNYGYTF	TGTGCCAGCAGCCCCTCTAGGACAGGGAACTATGGCTACACCTTC
few	TRBV15	15	.	TRBJ2-7	CATSRELASSYEQYF	TGTGCCACCAGCAGAGAACTGGCCAGCTCCTACGAGCAGTACTTC
.	TRBV7-9	15	TRBD1	TRBJ1-1	CASSSWTGQNTEAFF	TGTGCCAGCAGCTCCTGGACAGGACAGAACACTGAAGCTTTCTTT
.	TRBV9	15	.	TRBJ2-3	CAIHPRDTWPDTQYF	TGTGCCATCCACCCACGGGACACCTGGCCAGATACGCAGTATTTT
few	TRBV7-8	15	.	TRBJ2-1	CASSANGGIYNEQFF	TGTGCCAGCAGCGCGAATGGGGGAATATACAATGAGCAGTTCTTC
.	TRBV13	15	TRBD1	TRBJ2-7	CASSLPGQRGYEQYF	TGTGCCAGCAGCTTACCGGGACAGCGAGGGTACGAGCAGTACTTC
.	TRBV15	15	.	TRBJ2-7	CATSRDRRRSYEQYF	TGTGCCACCAGCAGAGATCGACGGAGATCCTACGAGCAGTACTTC
.	TRBV29-1	12	.	TRBJ2-5	CSVREAGETQYF	TGCAGCGTGAGGGAGGCGGGAGAGACCCAGTACTTC
.	TRBV7-2	15	.	TRBJ2-3	CASSLALISTDTQYF	TGTGCCAGCAGCTTAGCCCTCATATCCACAGATACGCAGTATTTT
.	TRBV7-3	13	.	TRBJ1-6	CASSHGQGSPLHF	TGTGCCAGCAGCCACGGGCAGGGTTCACCCCTCCACTTT
.	TRBV15	15	.	TRBJ2-4	CATSREGGFGNIQYF	TGTGCCACCAGCAGAGAGGGGGGTTTTGGAAACATTCAGTACTTC
.	TRBV20-1	14	.	TRBJ2-3	CSARDRGPADTQYF	TGCAGTGCTAGAGATAGGGGTCCGGCAGATACGCAGTATTTT
once	TRBV14	16	.	TRBJ1-2	CASSQETYSGRYGYTF	TGTGCCAGCAGCCAAGAGACCTACTCTGGGAGATATGGCTACACCTTC
.	TRBV20-1	14	.	TRBJ1-6	CSARGRHGNSPLHF	TGCAGTGCTAGAGGCCGGCATGGTAATTCACCCCTCCACTTT
.	TRBV7-2	16	.	TRBJ1-1	CASSLAWRGGNTEAFF	TGTGCCAGCAGCTTAGCGTGGAGGGGCGGGAACACTGAAGCTTTCTTT
.	TRBV5-1	12	.	TRBJ2-1	CASSTGEDEQFF	TGCGCCAGCAGTACTGGGGAGGATGAGCAGTTCTTC
.	TRBV5-1	18	.	TRBJ1-2	CASSLAATGALANYGYTF	TGCGCCAGCAGCTTGGCCGCGACAGGAGCCCTAGCTAACTATGGCTACACCTTC
.	TRBV20-1	15	TRBD1	TRBJ2-1	CSARPGTGGENEQFF	TGCAGTGCTAGACCCGGGACAGGGGGCGAGAATGAGCAGTTCTTC
.	TRBV29-1	14	.	TRBJ1-1	CSVEGGGLQAEAFF	TGCAGCGTTGAAGGGGGGGGACTTCAAGCTGAAGCTTTCTTT
.	TRBV5-5	14	.	TRBJ2-7	CASSLEHNTDEQYF	TGTGCCAGCAGCTTGGAACATAACACGGACGAGCAGTACTTC
.	TRBV29-1	12	.	TRBJ1-1	CSVRDLSTEAFF	TGCAGCGTTAGGGACCTGAGCACTGAAGCTTTCTTT
once	TRBV5-1	16	.	TRBJ2-3	CASSLEGGVLTDTQYF	TGCGCCAGCAGCTTGGAGGGCGGGGTCCTCACAGATACGCAGTATTTT
once	TRBV10-3	15	.	TRBJ1-2	CAISDTVGSDYGYTF	TGTGCCATCAGTGATACAGTGGGCAGTGACTATGGCTACACCTTC
few	TRBV5-1	16	TRBD1	TRBJ1-1	CASSLAGRQGWTEAFF	TGCGCCAGCAGCTTGGCCGGACGACAGGGATGGACTGAAGCTTTCTTT
.	TRBV12-3/TRBV12-4	14	.	TRBJ1-1	CASSLGVGRTEAFF	TGTGCCAGCAGTTTAGGAGTAGGGAGGACTGAAGCTTTCTTT
once	TRBV20-1	14	.	TRBJ2-7	CSVVRSPPTGEQYF	TGCAGTGTAGTGAGGTCCCCTCCCACTGGAGAGCAGTACTTC
few	TRBV14	14	.	TRBJ2-7	CASSPSGRGYEQYF	TGTGCCAGCAGCCCTAGTGGCCGGGGGTACGAGCAGTACTTC
.	TRBV5-1	15	TRBD2	TRBJ2-1	CASSFPSGSVNEQFF	TGCGCCAGCAGCTTTCCTAGCGGGAGCGTCAATGAGCAGTTCTTC
few	TRBV4-2	17	.	TRBJ2-7	CASSQGWEARSSYEQYF	TGTGCCAGCAGCCAAGGTTGGGAGGCGAGAAGCTCCTACGAGCAGTACTTC
.	TRBV5-1	15	.	TRBJ1-1	CASTESIFGNTEAFF	TGCGCCAGCACCGAATCTATTTTTGGAAACACTGAGGCTTTCTTT
.	TRBV20-1	14	TRBD2	TRBJ2-2	CSAKRGGQTGELFF	TGCAGTGCTAAGCGGGGGGGCCAGACCGGGGAGCTGTTTTTT
.	TRBV7-2	11	.	TRBJ2-7	CASTVSDEQYF	TGTGCCAGCACAGTATCCGACGAGCAGTACTTC
.	TRBV7-2	16	TRBD2	TRBJ2-3	CASSSPRGGSNPTQYF	TGTGCCAGCAGCTCCCCGAGGGGAGGGTCTAACCCTACGCAGTATTTT
few	TRBV6-6	14	.	TRBJ2-7	CASSYSAGAYEQYF	TGTGCCAGCAGTTACTCGGCAGGGGCCTACGAGCAGTACTTC
few	TRBV28	15	.	TRBJ2-3	CASSWRVQSTDTQYF	TGTGCCAGCAGCTGGAGGGTTCAGAGCACAGATACGCAGTATTTT
.	TRBV6-6	15	.	TRBJ2-3	CASSPSRDSPDTQYF	TGTGCCAGCAGCCCCAGTCGGGACTCTCCAGATACGCAGTATTTT
many	TRBV4-2	11	.	TRBJ2-3	CASSQADTQYF	TGTGCCAGCAGCCAGGCGGATACGCAGTATTTT
.	TRBV5-1	15	.	TRBJ2-3	CASSLLGGMADTQYF	TGCGCCAGCAGCTTGCTTGGGGGGATGGCGGATACGCAGTATTTT
.	TRBV6-5	15	.	TRBJ2-3	CASSYSRQGRSTQYF	TGTGCCAGCAGTTACTCGCGGCAGGGAAGAAGTACGCAGTATTTT
.	TRBV20-1	13	TRBD2	TRBJ2-5	CSARTGGAETQYF	TGCAGTGCTAGGACCGGGGGGGCGGAGACCCAGTACTTC
.	TRBV27	15	.	TRBJ1-5	CASSLGGAFNQPQHF	TGTGCCAGCAGTTTGGGCGGAGCCTTCAATCAGCCCCAGCATTTT
few	TRBV4-2	16	.	TRBJ1-4	CASSPSQGPTNEKLFF	TGTGCCAGCAGCCCCTCGCAGGGCCCAACTAATGAAAAACTGTTTTTT
.	TRBV28	13	TRBD1	TRBJ1-2	CASSPWTGGGYTF	TGTGCCAGCAGTCCCTGGACAGGGGGTGGCTACACCTTC
.	TRBV20-1	15	TRBD2	TRBJ2-3	CSAVGGPSLTDTQYF	TGCAGTGCCGTGGGAGGGCCTAGTCTAACAGATACGCAGTATTTT
.	TRBV20-1	12	.	TRBJ2-6	CRAHSGANVLTF	TGCAGGGCCCACTCTGGGGCCAACGTCCTGACTTTC
.	TRBV12-3/TRBV12-4	15	TRBD1	TRBJ2-5	CAGRDDRGPQETQYF	TGTGCCGGCAGAGATGACAGGGGACCCCAAGAGACCCAGTACTTC
.	TRBV12-5	14	TRBD1	TRBJ1-2	CASGDSQGGGGYTF	TGTGCTAGTGGTGATTCACAGGGGGGTGGTGGCTACACCTTC
few	TRBV5-1	16	TRBD2	TRBJ2-3	CASSAGLAGDTDTQYF	TGCGCCAGCAGCGCCGGACTAGCGGGGGACACAGATACGCAGTATTTT
.	TRBV20-1	15	.	TRBJ2-6	CSASSGLSGANVLTF	TGCAGTGCTAGTTCGGGGCTCTCTGGGGCCAACGTCCTGACTTTC
.	TRBV29-1	11	.	TRBJ1-2	CSVEVGSGYTF	TGCAGCGTTGAAGTGGGAAGCGGCTACACCTTC